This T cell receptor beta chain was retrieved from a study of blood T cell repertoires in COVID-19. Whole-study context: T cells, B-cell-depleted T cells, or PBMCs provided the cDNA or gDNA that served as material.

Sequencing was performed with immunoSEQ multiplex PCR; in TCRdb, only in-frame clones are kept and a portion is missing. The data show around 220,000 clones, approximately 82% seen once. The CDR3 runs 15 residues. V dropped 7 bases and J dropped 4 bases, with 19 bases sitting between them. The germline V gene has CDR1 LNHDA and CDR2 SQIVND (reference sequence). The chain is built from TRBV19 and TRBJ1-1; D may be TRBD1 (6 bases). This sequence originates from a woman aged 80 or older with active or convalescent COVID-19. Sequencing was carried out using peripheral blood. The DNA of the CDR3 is TGTGCCAGTACCGTACGGGTTACAGGGATCACTGAAGCTTTCTTT. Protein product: CASTVRVTGITEAFF.